Listed here are 20 T cell receptor beta chains from one sample, sequenced in a study of blood T cell repertoires in COVID-19. Generated by immunoSEQ multiplex PCR, the TCRdb table keeps only in-frame clones and is missing some. The data show 100,000 to 150,000 clones, approximately 82% seen once. The specimen sequenced was peripheral blood. These receptors were taken from an elderly man with active or convalescent COVID-19.

This clone was found a few times. The rearrangement links TRBV7-8 to TRBJ2-1; the D gene is possibly TRBD1 (5 bases). The germline CDR1 and CDR2 sequences are SGHVS and FQNEAQ. CDR3 length: 16 residues. V lost 4 bases and J lost 0, with 13 bases in between. CDR3 nucleotide sequence: TGTGCCAGCAGCTCCTCTGACAGAGTCTCCTACAATGAGCAGTTCTTC. Protein: CASSSSDRVSYNEQFF.

The J gene is TRBJ1-5, the V gene TRBV7-2, with 7 nucleotides matching TRBD1. The junction had 1 base not matched to a gene; V was cut back by 4 bases and J by 4 bases. Germline V gene lookup returns CDR1 SGHTA and CDR2 FQGNSA. The CDR3 contains 13 residues. The CDR3 nucleotides read TGTGCCAGCAGCTCGACAGGGAATCAGCCCCAGCATTTT. It specifies CASSSTGNQPQHF.

The chain uses TRBV5-1 and TRBJ1-2, with D unresolved. The CDR3 spans 14 residues. In germline, CDR1 is SGHRS, CDR2 YFSETQ. V was shortened by 0 bases and J by 0 bases, with 6 bases between the two germline ends. The CDR3 coding sequence is TGCGCCAGCAGCTTGGACAGAGCTAACTATGGCTACACCTTC. Translating it yields CASSLDRANYGYTF.

This chain joins TRBV25-1 and TRBJ2-5, with 9 nucleotides matching TRBD1. V was pared by 6 bases and J by 2 bases, with 13 bases of the junction left unmatched. Germline assignment: CDR1 MGHDK and CDR2 SYGVNS. This CDR3 has 17 amino acids. The CDR3 protein is CASSRTSGTGIQETQYF. CDR3 coding DNA: TGTGCCAGCAGCCGCACGTCCGGGACAGGGATACAAGAGACCCAGTACTTC. Supplemented by reference TRBV25-1 and TRBJ2-5, the full variable domain reads EADIYQTPRYLVIGTGKKITLECSQTMGHDKMYWYQQDPGMELHLIHYSYGVNSTEKGDLSSESTVSRIRTEHFPLTLESARPSHTSQYLCASSRTSGTGIQETQYFGPGTRLLVL.

The chain couples TRBV30 to TRBJ2-1; 10 positions agree with TRBD2. The CDR3 loop spans 13 amino acids. CDR1 and CDR2 from the germline V gene are GTSNPN and SVGIG (reference sequence). After removal of 4 bases from V and 4 bases from J, the junction contained 1 base not matched to a gene. In DNA, the CDR3 is TGTGCCTGGACTAGCGGGGGTTACAATGAGCAGTTCTTC. Protein: CAWTSGGYNEQFF.

This rearrangement joins TRBV7-2 to TRBJ2-2; unclear D gene. CDR1 is SGHTA, CDR2 FQGNSA, per germline. V gave up 5 bases and J gave up 1 base, with 8 bases separating them. The CDR3 has 14 residues. In DNA, the CDR3 is TGTGCCAGCAGCGTCCGGGTGAACACCGGGGAGCTGTTTTTT. Residues: CASSVRVNTGELFF.

This chain links TRBV19 with TRBJ2-3; 8 bases map to TRBD1. The CDR3 has 14 residues. The junction had 7 bases not matched to a gene; V was cut back by 9 bases and J by 2 bases. Germline values: CDR1 LNHDA, CDR2 SQIVND (reference sequence). The CDR3: CASTDRVVTDTQYF. CDR3 in DNA: TGTGCCAGCACGGACAGGGTAGTCACAGATACGCAGTATTTT.

The J gene is TRBJ1-1, the V gene TRBV11-2; 11 nucleotides match TRBD1. V dropped 2 bases and J dropped 0; count of bases not matched to a gene: 5. Germline V gene lookup returns CDR1 SGHAT and CDR2 FQNNGV. The CDR3 spans 17 residues. The DNA for the CDR3 is TGTGCCAGCAGCTTAAGTGGGACAGGGGGAATGAACACTGAAGCTTTCTTT. This sequence encodes CASSLSGTGGMNTEAFF.

The gene calls are TRBV28 and TRBJ1-2; D perhaps matches TRBD1 (5 bases). The CDR3 covers 15 residues. Germline CDR1 reads MDHEN; CDR2 reads SYDVKM. V shed 6 bases and J shed 2 bases, with 16 bases lying between them. CDR3 coding DNA: TGTGCCAGCAGCCCTGGGGCGAGTCAGAACTATGGCTACACCTTC. Residues: CASSPGASQNYGYTF.

The rearrangement joins TRBV7-2 to TRBJ1-2; a weak D match, TRBD1 (5 bases). The germline gives CDR1 SGHTA, CDR2 FQGNSA. The germline V and J ends were trimmed by 8 bases and 6 bases, with 22 bases remaining between them. The CDR3 is 15 amino acids. The CDR3 protein is CASGKTGGSVDGYTF. The CDR3 DNA reads as TGTGCCAGCGGAAAGACGGGGGGGTCAGTGGATGGCTACACCTTC.

The V gene is TRBV29-1, the J gene TRBJ2-1, with a tentative D call TRBD1 (5 bases). Germline CDR1 is SQVTM and CDR2 is ANQGSEA. The CDR3 contains 11 residues. V dropped 5 bases and J dropped 7 bases, with 9 bases sitting between them. This CDR3 reads CSVQGANEQFF. CDR3 DNA: TGCAGCGTTCAAGGGGCGAATGAGCAGTTCTTC.

This chain uses TRBV18 with TRBJ1-5; 7 bases match TRBD1. The CDR3 spans 15 residues. In germline, CDR1 is KGHSH, CDR2 LQKENI. V dropped 4 bases and J dropped 0; count of bases not matched to a gene: 3. The DNA for the CDR3 is TGTGCCAGCTCACTCGGGACAGTTAGCAATCAGCCCCAGCATTTT. This sequence encodes CASSLGTVSNQPQHF.

The rearrangement joins TRBV18 to TRBJ1-2; D ambiguous. This CDR3 comprises 10 residues. Germline V gene sequence: CDR1 KGHSH, CDR2 LQKENI. V was clipped by 3 bases and J by 8 bases, with 4 bases between them. CDR3 nucleotides: TGTGCCAGCTCACCGGGCGGCTACACCTTC. It codes for CASSPGGYTF.

This clone was recorded once. V gene TRBV28 combines with J gene TRBJ2-7, with TRBD1 matching over 9 bases. This CDR3 region has 13 residues. The trim removed 10 bases at V and 4 bases at J, leaving 8 bases unmatched. From germline, CDR1 is MDHEN and CDR2 SYDVKM. The CDR3: CATNRDREYEQYF. The CDR3 DNA is TGTGCCACGAACCGGGACAGGGAATACGAGCAGTACTTC. Full variable domain (rest looked up from reference TRBV28 and TRBJ2-7): DVKVTQSSRYLVKRTGEKVFLECVQDMDHENMFWYRQDPGLGLRLIYFSYDVKMKEKGDIPEGYSVSREKKERFSLILESASTNQTSMYLCATNRDREYEQYFGPGTRLTVT.

The rearrangement joins TRBV5-1 to TRBJ2-1, with TRBD2 matching 10 bases. Trimming cost V 10 bases and J 5 bases; bases outside gene matches: 12. The CDR3 runs 15 residues. Germline CDR1 is SGHRS and CDR2 is YFSETQ. The CDR3 region is CARGSGGGRDNEQFF. In DNA form, the CDR3 reads TGCGCCCGCGGCAGCGGGGGGGGCCGCGACAATGAGCAGTTCTTC.

The genes are TRBV29-1 and TRBJ2-3; D is perhaps TRBD1 (5 bases). Germline V gene lookup returns CDR1 SQVTM and CDR2 ANQGSEA. There are 12 residues in the CDR3. The V gene lost 4 bases and the J gene lost 0 bases, with 5 bases spanning the gap. CDR3 region: CSVAGSTDTQYF. Written as DNA, the CDR3 is TGCAGCGTTGCAGGGAGCACAGATACGCAGTATTTT.

The rearrangement uses TRBV6-5 and TRBJ1-1; 9 bases agree with TRBD1. This CDR3 is built from 14 residues. Germline assignment: CDR1 MNHEY and CDR2 SVGAGI. After removal of 7 bases from V and 2 bases from J, the junction contained 5 bases not matched to a gene. CDR3 sequence reads: CASTRTGDNTEAFF. The CDR3 nucleotides are TGTGCCAGCACCAGGACAGGGGACAACACTGAAGCTTTCTTT.

This clone has only one observation. The chain combines TRBV3-1 (or the pseudogene TRBV3-2) with TRBJ2-6; D gene uncertain. Per germline, CDR1 LGHDT and CDR2 YNNKEL (reference sequence). V lost 7 bases to trimming and J lost 1 base, with 5 bases between them. The CDR3 runs to 13 residues. The CDR3 sequence: CASTSSGANVLTF. As DNA, the CDR3 is TGTGCCAGCACCTCGTCTGGGGCCAACGTCCTGACTTTC.

The rearrangement links TRBV5-1 to TRBJ2-2; D perhaps matches TRBD1 (5 bases). The CDR3 covers 14 residues. The germline V gene encodes CDR1 SGHRS and CDR2 YFSETQ. Trimming pared 3 bases from V and 1 base from J, leaving 7 bases between. CDR3 amino acids: CASSSGQNTGELFF. The CDR3 region has the DNA TGCGCCAGCAGCTCTGGACAGAACACCGGGGAGCTGTTTTTT.

The rearrangement uses TRBV6-2 or TRBV6-3 and TRBJ1-5; D call uncertain. Germline V gene lookup returns CDR1 MNHEY and CDR2 SVGEGT. The CDR3 has 14 residues. Trimming removed 2 bases at V and 7 bases at J, with 12 bases between. DNA for the CDR3: TGTGCCAGCAGTTACCCGGGAGGGCGACAGCCCCAGCATTTT. Translated, it gives CASSYPGGRQPQHF.